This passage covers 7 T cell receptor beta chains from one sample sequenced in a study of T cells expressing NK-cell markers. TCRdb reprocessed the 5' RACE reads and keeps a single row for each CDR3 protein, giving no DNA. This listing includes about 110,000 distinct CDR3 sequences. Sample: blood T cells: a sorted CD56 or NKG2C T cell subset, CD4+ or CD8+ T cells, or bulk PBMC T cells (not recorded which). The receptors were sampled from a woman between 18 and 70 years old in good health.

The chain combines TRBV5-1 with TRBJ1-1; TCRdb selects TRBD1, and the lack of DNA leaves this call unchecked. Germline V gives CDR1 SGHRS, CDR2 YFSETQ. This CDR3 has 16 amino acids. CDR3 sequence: CASSGTRGQGNTEAFF. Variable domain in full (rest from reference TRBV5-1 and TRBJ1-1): KAGVTQTPRYLIKTRGQQVTLSCSPISGHRSVSWYQQTPGQGLQFLFEYFSETQRNKGNFPGRFSGRQFSNSRSEMNVSTLELGDSALYLCASSGTRGQGNTEAFFGQGTRLTVV.

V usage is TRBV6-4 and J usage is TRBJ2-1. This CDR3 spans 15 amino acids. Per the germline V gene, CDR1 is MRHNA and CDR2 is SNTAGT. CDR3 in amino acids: CASSDGSSSYNEQFF.

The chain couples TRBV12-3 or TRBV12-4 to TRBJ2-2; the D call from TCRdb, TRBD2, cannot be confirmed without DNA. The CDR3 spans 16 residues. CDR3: CASSPRTSSTTGELFF.

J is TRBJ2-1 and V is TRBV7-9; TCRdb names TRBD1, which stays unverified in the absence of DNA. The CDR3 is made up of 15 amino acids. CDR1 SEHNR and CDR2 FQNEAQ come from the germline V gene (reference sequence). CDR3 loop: CASSPLSGSYNEQFF.

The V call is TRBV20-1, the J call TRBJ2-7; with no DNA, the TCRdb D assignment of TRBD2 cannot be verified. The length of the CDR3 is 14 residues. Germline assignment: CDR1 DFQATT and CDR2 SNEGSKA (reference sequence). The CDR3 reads CSARAPAGPPEQYF.

The CDR3 sequence is CASSLGTGHEKLFF. The V call is TRBV5-6, the J call TRBJ1-4; TCRdb proposes TRBD1, but this gene call is untestable without DNA. The germline gives CDR1 SGHDT, CDR2 YYEEEE. This CDR3 is built from 14 residues.

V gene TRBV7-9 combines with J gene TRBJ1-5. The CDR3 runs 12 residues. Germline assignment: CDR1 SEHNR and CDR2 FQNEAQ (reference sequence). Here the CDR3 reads CASSSMDQPQHF.